A selection of T cell receptor beta chains follows, all from one sample in a study of T-cell memory formation after mild COVID-19. TCRdb re-called the 5' RACE reads through MiXCR, storing one row per CDR3 protein. The table lists a few hundred thousand distinct CDR3 sequences, approximately 19% of them singletons. The sample was PBMCs or a T cell subset sorted from them (not recorded which). These receptors were taken from a young man who had mild COVID-19 (a few samples of this study predate the infection). Cell type and time point are not known. The CDR3 runs from the conserved cysteine through the conserved F or W. The D gene is left open where the match is weak. Size values are once, few and many counts, or a class for expanded clones, and some rows have none.

V	J	size	D	DNA	CDR3
TRBV9	TRBJ2-1	-	TRBD2	TGTGCCAGCAGCGTAGCCCGGCTAGCGGGGGAGCAGTTCTTC	CASSVARLAGEQFF
TRBV20-1	TRBJ1-1	few	-	TGCAGTGCTAGAGAAGGGTCAACGGGAGGGGCTGAAGCTTTCTTT	CSAREGSTGGAEAFF
TRBV5-1	TRBJ1-5	many	-	TGCGCCAGCAGCCCCGGGATGAATCAGCCCCAGCATTTT	CASSPGMNQPQHF
TRBV15	TRBJ2-5	few	-	TGTGCCACCAGCAGAGTACCCCAAGGACGGGAGACCCAGTACTTC	CATSRVPQGRETQYF
TRBV6-5	TRBJ1-1	few	-	TGTGCCAGCAGTCCTACTCGGGGGGGTACTGAAGCTTTCTTT	CASSPTRGGTEAFF
TRBV5-1	TRBJ1-1	many	TRBD1	TGCGCCAGCAGCTCCGGGACAGGGCAGGCGACTGAAGCTTTCTTT	CASSSGTGQATEAFF
TRBV7-8	TRBJ2-3	many	TRBD1	TGTGCCAGCAGCTTGGGACAGGGCAGCACAGATACGCAGTATTTT	CASSLGQGSTDTQYF
TRBV6-5	TRBJ2-1	few	TRBD2	TGTGCCAGCAACGTCGGCGGGGGGCCTAGGAATGAGCAGTTCTTC	CASNVGGGPRNEQFF
TRBV5-5	TRBJ1-4	few	TRBD1	TGTGCCAGCAGCCCACGGACAGGGTCTATGTCGGCCACTAATGAAAAACTGTTTTTT	CASSPRTGSMSATNEKLFF
TRBV7-6	TRBJ1-1	few	-	TGTGCCAGCAGCTCTCATATGGGAACTGAAGCTTTCTTT	CASSSHMGTEAFF
TRBV7-8	TRBJ2-2	-	-	TGTGCCAGCACCACACGTATCACTAACGCGGCCGGGGAGCTGTTTTTT	CASTTRITNAAGELFF
TRBV24-1	TRBJ1-5	few	-	TGTGCCACCAGTGATTCGAGAAGGGGAAGCAATCAGCCCCAGCATTTT	CATSDSRRGSNQPQHF
TRBV7-9	TRBJ2-1	-	TRBD1	TGTGCCAGCAGCCCCCGGGACAGGGACCTATTTGGGGGGCAGTTCTTC	CASSPRDRDLFGGQFF
TRBV27	TRBJ1-2	-	TRBD1	TGTGCCAGCGGACTGACAGGGGGAGGCTACACCTTC	CASGLTGGGYTF
TRBV9	TRBJ2-2	few	-	TGTGCCAGCAGCGTAGTGGCGGGGCCTCTGACCGGGGAGCTGTTTTTT	CASSVVAGPLTGELFF
TRBV4-2	TRBJ1-1	-	-	TGTGCCAGCAGTCAAGTCCGGGACCCCGAAGGGGCTTTCTTT	CASSQVRDPEGAFF
TRBV5-1	TRBJ2-5	few	-	TGCGCCAGCAGCGTGGCCGAGGGGAGGGAGACCCAGTACTTC	CASSVAEGRETQYF
TRBV5-5	TRBJ2-2	few	-	TGTGCCAGCAGCTTGATCCCCCTGGTTGGTGCCGGGGAGCTGTTTTTT	CASSLIPLVGAGELFF
TRBV5-1	TRBJ1-6	-	TRBD1	TGCGCCAGCAGCCCCGGGACAGGGAATAGGGTCCTCCACTTT	CASSPGTGNRVLHF
TRBV10-3	TRBJ1-3	-	-	TGTGCCACGCACGGTGCTGGAAACACCATATATTTT	CATHGAGNTIYF
TRBV20-1	TRBJ2-4	-	-	TGCAGTGCTACTACTATTACTAGCATGAGGGACATTCAGTACTTC	CSATTITSMRDIQYF
TRBV7-2	TRBJ2-4	-	TRBD1	TGTGCCAGCAGCTTGGGACAGTCGGTGGGTAACATTCAGTACTTC	CASSLGQSVGNIQYF
TRBV16	TRBJ2-7	-	-	TGTGCCAGCAGCCAATTACTCTACGAGCAGTACTTC	CASSQLLYEQYF
TRBV7-9	TRBJ2-5	many	-	TGTGCCAGCAGCTATTGGGCCGTGCAAGAGACCCAGTACTTC	CASSYWAVQETQYF
TRBV14	TRBJ2-5	-	-	TGTGCCAGCAGCCAGAGGCAGAAAGAGACCCAGTACTTC	CASSQRQKETQYF
TRBV7-2	TRBJ2-5	-	-	TGTGCCAGCAGCTTGGCGCGGGTAGCAGAAGAGACCCAGTACTTC	CASSLARVAEETQYF
TRBV7-8	TRBJ2-3	few	TRBD1	TGTGCCAGCAGCCTGGACAGGGGAGCCGGAGATACGCAGTATTTT	CASSLDRGAGDTQYF
TRBV7-9	TRBJ1-1	-	TRBD1	TGTGCCAGCAGCTTGGCCGGGACAGGGCGGAACACTGAAGCTTTCTTT	CASSLAGTGRNTEAFF
TRBV6-6	TRBJ2-7	few	-	TGTGCCAGCAGGCCCATACAGGGTGGTATCGCCGAGCAGTACTTC	CASRPIQGGIAEQYF
TRBV27	TRBJ1-2	-	-	TGTGCCAGCAGTTTATCATACGGCTACTATGGCTACACCTTC	CASSLSYGYYGYTF
TRBV4-3	TRBJ2-6	-	-	TGCGCCAGCAGCCAAGAAAGGGTAATCCCGGCTGGGGCCAACGTCCTGACTTTC	CASSQERVIPAGANVLTF
TRBV9	TRBJ2-5	-	TRBD2	TGTGCCAGCAGCGTAAATCCCCGGGGGATAGCGGGGGTGGAGACCCAGTACTTC	CASSVNPRGIAGVETQYF
TRBV5-1	TRBJ2-1	many	-	TGCGCCAGCAGCTTGGGTGGGGCCTACAATGAGCAGTTCTTC	CASSLGGAYNEQFF
TRBV11-2	TRBJ2-2	many	TRBD2	TGTGCCAGCAGCTTATTAGCGGGCCCAAACACCGGGGAGCTGTTTTTT	CASSLLAGPNTGELFF
TRBV10-3	TRBJ1-5	once	-	TGTGCCATCAGTGAGAATAGCAATCAGCCCCAGCATTTT	CAISENSNQPQHF
TRBV5-1	TRBJ2-7	-	-	TGCGCCAGCAGCTTGACAGAATCGTTCGAGCAGTACTTC	CASSLTESFEQYF